These 3 T cell receptor beta chains were all obtained from the same sample, sequenced in a study of T cells in Graves' hyperthyroidism and ophthalmopathy. Amplified TCR beta CDR3 regions derived from RNA transcripts. With the HTBI primer set, the TCR CDR3 went through a first round of RT-PCR. MiXCR, applied by TCRdb to the multiplex PCR reads, yields one record per CDR3 protein. The table includes some 550,000 distinct CDR3 sequences, roughly 16% detected once. Material for sequencing was blood. These receptors were obtained from a woman in her 40s with Graves' ophthalmopathy.

This clonotype was detected a few times. The chain uses TRBV7-9 and TRBJ2-1; 16 nucleotides match TRBD2. CDR3 length: 17 amino acids. V shed 5 bases, J shed 4 bases, and the junction held 5 bases outside the gene matches. Germline V lookup: CDR1 SEHNR, CDR2 FQNEAQ (reference sequence). CDR3 nucleotide sequence: TGTGCCAGCAGCCCGGGACTAGCGGGAGGGATTTACAATGAGCAGTTCTTC. Translating gives CASSPGLAGGIYNEQFF.

This clonotype appeared once. A read error is possible here, since a much larger clone lies one base away. V usage is TRBV3-1 and J usage is TRBJ2-1; D is perhaps TRBD1 (5 bases). CDR1 is LGHDT, CDR2 YNNKEL, per germline (reference sequence). The CDR3 contains 15 residues. As DNA, the CDR3 is TGTGCCAGCGGCCACGGACATATCCTTAACAATGAGCAGTTCTTC. This codes for CASGHGHILNNEQFF.

This clonotype appeared many times. The gene calls are TRBV20-1 and TRBJ2-3; 7 nucleotides match TRBD2. Trimming cost V 6 bases and J 1 base; bases outside gene matches: 10. Per the germline V gene, CDR1 is DFQATT and CDR2 is SNEGSKA (reference sequence). The CDR3 is 15 amino acids. The CDR3 DNA is TGCAGTGCCCGTCTTTCTAGCGGTGGCACAGATACGCAGTATTTT. It encodes CSARLSSGGTDTQYF.